Listed here are 30 T cell receptor beta chains from one sample, sequenced in a study of blood T cell repertoires in COVID-19. Clones were sequenced by immunoSEQ multiplex PCR, and TCRdb holds only the in-frame ones, with some missing. The data contain about 88,000 clones, roughly 90% of them singletons. The sequenced sample was peripheral blood. The receptors were sampled from a man in his fifties or sixties with acute or convalescent COVID-19.

The gene calls are TRBV11-3 and TRBJ2-2; D remains ambiguous. Trimming left V 2 bases short and J 6 bases short, with 7 bases between. Germline V gene lookup returns CDR1 SGHNT and CDR2 YENEEA. CDR3 length equals 13 residues. In nucleotides, the CDR3 is TGTGCCAGCAGCTTATCGTTTCCCGGGGAGCTGTTTTTT. The encoded protein is CASSLSFPGELFF.

CDR3 sequence: CASRRRTGFGNTGELFF. The CDR3 nucleotides are TGTGCCAGCAGACGAAGGACAGGGTTCGGAAACACCGGGGAGCTGTTTTTT. The genes are TRBV7-2 and TRBJ2-2; 8 nucleotides match TRBD1. V trimming: 6 bases; J trimming: 2 bases; junction bases outside the gene matches: 11. This CDR3 region has 17 residues. The germline CDR1 and CDR2 sequences are SGHTA and FQGNSA.

The CDR3 is CASSEARRSGYTF. The CDR3 coding sequence is TGTGCCAGCAGTGAAGCGCGCAGGTCGGGCTACACCTTC. The chain combines TRBV6-1 with TRBJ1-2; D call uncertain. The CDR3 loop spans 13 amino acids. The ends were cut back, 0 bases at V and 8 bases at J, with 10 bases in the middle. The germline V gene has CDR1 MNHNS and CDR2 SASEGT.

This chain connects TRBV10-1 to TRBJ2-1; D may be TRBD1 (5 bases). Germline CDR1 and CDR2: WNHNN and SYGVQD (reference sequence). V was shortened by 0 bases and J by 1 base, with 10 bases between the two germline ends. The CDR3 runs to 16 residues. For the CDR3, the DNA is TGCGCCAGCAGTGAGTCCGCAGGGTGGTCCTACAATGAGCAGTTCTTC. It translates to CASSESAGWSYNEQFF.

This clone occurred a few times. The chain employs TRBV19 and TRBJ1-3; D gene ambiguous. V lost 2 bases and J 0 bases, leaving 5 bases between the germline ends. This CDR3 comprises 14 residues. Germline CDR1 and CDR2: LNHDA and SQIVND (reference sequence). The CDR3: CASSIQFSGNTIYF. The CDR3 DNA reads TGTGCCAGTAGTATACAGTTCTCTGGAAACACCATATATTTT.

The V gene is TRBV5-1, the J gene TRBJ2-7, with TRBD2 matching 9 bases. The CDR3 has 15 residues. In germline, CDR1 is SGHRS, CDR2 YFSETQ. Unmatched junction bases numbered 5, after V lost 4 bases and J lost 0 bases. CDR3 nucleotides: TGCGCCAGCAGCGGCCTTAGCGGGAGCTCCTACGAGCAGTACTTC. It yields the protein CASSGLSGSSYEQYF. Using reference TRBV5-1 and TRBJ2-7 for the parts outside the CDR3, the full variable domain is KAGVTQTPRYLIKTRGQQVTLSCSPISGHRSVSWYQQTPGQGLQFLFEYFSETQRNKGNFPGRFSGRQFSNSRSEMNVSTLELGDSALYLCASSGLSGSSYEQYFGPGTRLTVT.

This clone was seen once. The rearrangement links TRBV30 to TRBJ1-2, with TRBD1 identical over 9 bases. Germline assignment: CDR1 GTSNPN and CDR2 SVGIG (reference sequence). Germline trimming cut 0 bases from V and 1 base from J; bases unmatched to any gene: 9. CDR3 length equals 17 residues. CDR3 region: CAWSVPPQGAHNYGYTF. CDR3 DNA sequence: TGTGCCTGGAGTGTCCCCCCACAGGGGGCACATAACTATGGCTACACCTTC.

The gene calls are TRBV6-5 and TRBJ1-1, with 8 bases fitting TRBD1. With 6 bases clipped from V and 2 bases from J, the junction kept 2 bases outside the gene matches. The length of the CDR3 is 13 residues. Germline V gene data show CDR1 as MNHEY and CDR2 as SVGAGI. The CDR3 sequence is CASSAGGNTEAFF. The CDR3 DNA reads TGTGCCAGCAGCGCAGGGGGCAACACTGAAGCTTTCTTT.

This clone came up once. The V call is TRBV4-3, the J call TRBJ2-5; 7 positions agree with TRBD1. The junction had 9 bases not matched to a gene; V was cut back by 1 base and J by 13 bases. The CDR3 totals 13 residues. Germline CDR1 is LGHNA and CDR2 is YSLEER. DNA for the CDR3: TGCGCCAGCAGCCAAGGGACAGGCCAGGCGCGGTACTTC. As protein: CASSQGTGQARYF.

This chain uses TRBV25-1 with TRBJ2-5, with 8 bases lining up with TRBD2. The V gene's germline CDR1 is MGHDK and CDR2 SYGVNS. The CDR3 loop spans 15 amino acids. Trimming at V came to 5 bases and at J to 2 bases, leaving 7 bases not matched to a gene. In DNA, the CDR3 is TGTGCCAGCAGTACCCCGGGACTAGATCAAGAGACCCAGTACTTC. This gives the protein CASSTPGLDQETQYF.

The chain joins TRBV4-3 to TRBJ1-4; tentatively, D is TRBD1 (5 bases). This CDR3 has 16 residues. V dropped 0 bases and J dropped 3 bases, with 11 bases sitting between them. Looked up from germline, CDR1 is LGHNA and CDR2 is YSLEER. The CDR3 DNA reads as TGCGCCAGCAGCCAAGAGCCGACAGAGGCTAATGAAAAACTGTTTTTT. It specifies CASSQEPTEANEKLFF.

This clone was recorded a few times. This chain joins TRBV19 and TRBJ2-7, with 8 bases matching TRBD1. The germline V gene has CDR1 LNHDA and CDR2 SQIVND (reference sequence). With 3 bases clipped from V and 2 bases from J, the junction kept 3 bases outside the gene matches. CDR3 length equals 14 residues. The CDR3 coding sequence is TGTGCCAGTAGTATGACAGGGGCGACCTACGAGCAGTACTTC. Encoded protein: CASSMTGATYEQYF.

The chain is built from TRBV29-1 and TRBJ2-1, with 10 nucleotides matching TRBD2. Unmatched junction bases numbered 6, after V lost 4 bases and J lost 9 bases. The CDR3 runs to 13 residues. CDR1 SQVTM and CDR2 ANQGSEA come from the germline V gene. The CDR3 DNA sequence: TGCAGCGTTGCTAGCGGGAGAGGGGGTGAGCAGTTCTTC. It is translated as CSVASGRGGEQFF.

The chain recombines TRBV6-1 with TRBJ1-5, with TRBD1 identical over 8 bases. From germline, CDR1 is MNHNS and CDR2 SASEGT. The V segment lost 3 bases and the J segment 2 bases; nucleotides outside the gene matches: 6. The CDR3 spans 16 residues. CDR3 residues: CASSDGTGTRNQPQHF. CDR3 sequence (DNA): TGTGCCAGCAGTGATGGGACAGGTACCCGCAATCAGCCCCAGCATTTT.

The chain employs TRBV4-3 and TRBJ1-2; D is unclear. The CDR3 has 15 residues. Per the germline V gene, CDR1 is LGHNA and CDR2 is YSLEER. Trimming stripped 0 bases from V and 4 bases from J, with 12 bases between. The CDR3 here is CASSQDRVTFYGYTF. The CDR3 bases are TGCGCCAGCAGCCAAGACCGGGTTACATTCTATGGCTACACCTTC.

J is TRBJ1-6 and V is TRBV19, with 9 bases identical to TRBD1. CDR1 LNHDA and CDR2 SQIVND come from the germline V gene (reference sequence). The CDR3 sequence is 15 residues long. V dropped 4 bases and J dropped 7; count of bases not matched to a gene: 5. Here the CDR3 DNA reads TGTGCCAGTAGTACTCTGACAGGGGGGAATTCACCCCTCCACTTT. Protein sequence: CASSTLTGGNSPLHF.

The chain couples TRBV10-2 to TRBJ2-3; D possibly corresponds to TRBD2 (5 bases). V was shortened by 8 bases and J by 6 bases, with 12 bases between the two germline ends. The V gene's germline CDR1 is WSHSY and CDR2 SAAADI. The CDR3 runs 12 residues. The CDR3 is CASREGLDTQYF. CDR3 nucleotide sequence: TGCGCCAGCCGCGAGGGTTTGGATACGCAGTATTTT.

The V and J genes are TRBV2 and TRBJ1-1, with D perhaps matching TRBD1 (5 bases). The CDR3 runs to 14 residues. The V and J ends lost 3 bases and 5 bases respectively, with 13 bases between them. Germline CDR1 is SNHLY and CDR2 is FYNNEI. DNA of the CDR3: TGTGCCAGCAGTGAGGAGGGGCGTGGGACTGAAGCTTTCTTT. The encoded protein is CASSEEGRGTEAFF.

The chain joins TRBV6-2 or TRBV6-3 to TRBJ2-7, with 7 nucleotides matching TRBD2. Germline V CDR1 and CDR2: MNHEY, SVGEGT. V lost 5 bases and J lost 4; bases outside the gene matches: 11. CDR3 length: 15 residues. CDR3 sequence reads: CASSNLSGVQYEQYF. For the CDR3, the DNA is TGTGCCAGCAGTAACTTAAGCGGGGTTCAGTACGAGCAGTACTTC.

This clone was seen only a few times. The chain recombines TRBV19 with TRBJ1-2, with TRBD1 matching over 9 bases. V lost 9 bases, J lost 4 bases, and 6 bases stayed unmatched. This CDR3 has 13 residues. From germline, CDR1 is LNHDA and CDR2 SQIVND (reference sequence). CDR3 loop: CASGDRDSYGYTF. Here the CDR3 DNA reads TGTGCCAGCGGGGACAGGGACTCCTATGGCTACACCTTC.

The genes are TRBV6-1 and TRBJ2-7; TRBD1 matches 8 bases. Trimming removed 1 base from V and 2 bases from J; junction bases left unmatched: 4. Germline V gene lookup returns CDR1 MNHNS and CDR2 SASEGT. This CDR3 contains 15 residues. The CDR3 bases are TGTGCCAGCAGTGAAGAGGCCAGGGGGCCCTACGAGCAGTACTTC. Encoded protein: CASSEEARGPYEQYF.

The rearrangement uses TRBV5-1 and TRBJ2-7, with D possibly TRBD2 on 5 matching bases. The CDR3 length is 14 residues. Trimming left V 7 bases short and J 0 bases short, with 14 bases between. Germline CDR1 is SGHRS and CDR2 is YFSETQ. The CDR3 spells CASRAGESSYEQYF. In DNA, the CDR3 is TGCGCCAGCCGGGCCGGGGAAAGCTCCTACGAGCAGTACTTC.

A remark on this clone: The CDR3 ends on some other residue instead of the conserved phenylalanine or tryptophan, so this is likely a read error. It is unclear where the CDR3 begins or ends on the DNA, so no DNA is shown, and the CDR3 is as TCRdb lists it. The chain carries TRBV10-1 and TRBJ2-7; TRBD2 reflects the table's D call only, with no check against the DNA. Germline CDR1 and CDR2: WNHNN and SYGVQD (reference sequence). With termini counted, the CDR3 has 9 amino acids. CDR3 sequence reads: CASSESVPS.

The V call is TRBV6-2 or TRBV6-3, the J call TRBJ2-7; maybe TRBD1 (5 bases). The V end was cut by 1 base, the J end by 3 bases, with 13 bases between. The CDR3 is 15 amino acids. Germline CDR1 reads MNHEY; CDR2 reads SVGEGT. The CDR3 coding sequence is TGTGCCAGCAGTTACTGGCTAGGGGATGGCTACGAGCAGTACTTC. It yields the protein CASSYWLGDGYEQYF.

The J gene is TRBJ2-7, the V gene TRBV19, with D perhaps TRBD1 (6 bases). The germline gives CDR1 LNHDA, CDR2 SQIVND (reference sequence). V was clipped by 6 bases and J by 2 bases, with 17 bases between them. This CDR3 is 15 amino acids long. The CDR3 DNA sequence: TGTGCCAGTAGACCGGGAACAGGGCCTACCTACGAGCAGTACTTC. It is translated as CASRPGTGPTYEQYF.

CDR3 nucleotide sequence: TGTGCCAGCACCTTATCGGCAGGGTCCACCGGGGAGCTGTTTTTT. It is translated as CASTLSAGSTGELFF. The chain employs TRBV27 and TRBJ2-2, with D perhaps TRBD1 (5 bases). Trimming took 7 bases from V and 4 from J, leaving 16 bases between them. The CDR3 loop spans 15 amino acids. Germline V gene data show CDR1 as MNHEY and CDR2 as SMNVEV (reference sequence).

The chain joins TRBV5-1 to TRBJ1-1; the D gene is possibly TRBD1 (6 bases). The V gene lost 2 bases and the J gene lost 5 bases, with 13 bases spanning the gap. The CDR3 contains 14 residues. CDR1 and CDR2 from the germline V gene are SGHRS and YFSETQ. The CDR3 protein is CASSFLGARTEAFF. CDR3 DNA: TGCGCCAGCAGCTTTTTGGGGGCGCGGACTGAAGCTTTCTTT.

The genes are TRBV30 and TRBJ2-7, with a possible D match to TRBD1 (5 bases). This CDR3 has 13 residues. Germline lookup yields CDR1 GTSNPN and CDR2 SVGIG (reference sequence). The germline V and J ends were trimmed by 4 bases and 2 bases, with 12 bases remaining between them. CDR3 loop: CAWKAGRPYEQYF. Written as DNA, the CDR3 is TGTGCCTGGAAGGCAGGGCGGCCCTACGAGCAGTACTTC.

V gene TRBV27 combines with J gene TRBJ2-3; 9 positions match TRBD1. This CDR3 is 19 amino acids long. After removal of 9 bases from V and 6 bases from J, the junction contained 25 bases not matched to a gene. The germline V gene has CDR1 MNHEY and CDR2 SMNVEV (reference sequence). CDR3 protein: CARPHGDRERVGAVDTQYF. The CDR3 DNA follows: TGTGCCAGACCCCACGGGGACAGGGAGCGGGTGGGCGCCGTGGATACGCAGTATTTT.

The chain joins TRBV12-3 or TRBV12-4 to TRBJ1-2; the D gene is possibly TRBD1 (5 bases). CDR3 length equals 13 residues. Trimming removed 4 bases from V and 4 bases from J, with 10 bases in between. The CDR3 nucleotides read TGTGCCAGCAGTTATCAGGGCCCCTATGGCTACACCTTC. The encoded protein is CASSYQGPYGYTF.